The 30 T cell receptor beta chains presented below share a single source sample, sequenced in a study of CD8+CD57+ T cells in acquired aplastic anemia. Investigators profiled TCR beta VDJ and CDR3 from genomic DNA template. TCRdb ran MiXCR on the reads and lists one entry per CDR3 protein. In the table there are some 140,000 distinct CDR3 sequences, approximately 52% of which are singletons. The sequenced patients had an expansion of CD8+CD57+ cells seen by flow cytometry. The sequencing input was sorted CD4+, CD8+, or CD8+CD57+ T cells (not recorded which) from PBMCs. The source of these receptors is a human donor with aplastic anemia.

The chain couples TRBV10-3 to TRBJ2-7, with D maybe TRBD2 (7 bases). Germline V CDR1 and CDR2: ENHRY, SYGVKD. This CDR3 contains 14 residues. Trimming shortened V by 0 bases and J by 4 bases, and 10 bases separated the two germline ends. CDR3 loop: CAISESEGGYEQYF. Here the CDR3 DNA reads TGTGCCATCAGTGAGTCAGAGGGGGGGTACGAGCAGTACTTC.

This chain connects TRBV19 to TRBJ2-6; D gene uncertain. The CDR3 runs to 13 residues. Germline CDR1 LNHDA, CDR2 SQIVND (reference sequence). Trimming cost V 5 bases and J 3 bases, with 5 bases left between them. CDR3 loop: CASSSLGANVLTF. The DNA of the CDR3 is TGTGCCAGTAGTTCCCTTGGGGCCAACGTCCTGACTTTC. The variable domain in full, with the rest retrieved from reference TRBV19 and TRBJ2-6, is DGGITQSPKYLFRKEGQNVTLSCEQNLNHDAMYWYRQDPGQGLRLIYYSQIVNDFQKGDIAEGYSVSREKKESFPLTVTSAQKNPTAFYLCASSSLGANVLTFGAGSRLTVL.

This clonotype was counted many times. The V and J genes are TRBV20-1 and TRBJ2-7; 14 bases are a match to TRBD2. Per the germline V gene, CDR1 is DFQATT and CDR2 is SNEGSKA (reference sequence). This CDR3 region has 17 residues. Trimming removed 6 bases from V and 2 bases from J; junction bases left unmatched: 12. CDR3 amino acids: CSAIYGTSGGGAYEQYF. The CDR3 DNA follows: TGCAGTGCCATATACGGGACTAGCGGGGGTGGTGCCTACGAGCAGTACTTC.

Comment on this clonotype: No conserved phenylalanine or tryptophan ends this CDR3, so it is likely a read error. V and J are TRBV2 and TRBJ2-7, with 14 bases that match TRBD2. CDR1 and CDR2 (germline): SNHLY, FYNNEI. The CDR3 has 15 residues. V trimming: 5 bases; J trimming: 3 bases; junction bases outside the gene matches: 3. This CDR3 reads CASSPGTSGSYEQYL. CDR3 nucleotide sequence: TGTGCCAGCAGTCCCGGGACTAGCGGGAGCTACGAGCAGTACCTC.

Ten or more counts support this clonotype. CDR3 nucleotides: TGTGCCAGCAGCACCAGGACCCAAGAAAACTACGAGCAGTACTTC. This translates into CASSTRTQENYEQYF. The J gene is TRBJ2-7, the V gene TRBV7-8; D gene unclear. The germline V and J ends were trimmed by 5 bases and 3 bases, with 17 bases remaining between them. The CDR3 runs 15 residues. Germline lookup yields CDR1 SGHVS and CDR2 FQNEAQ.

Many counts were recorded for this clonotype. The V and J genes are TRBV14 and TRBJ1-5; D is ambiguous. V lost 6 bases, J lost 2 bases, and 14 bases lay in between. The CDR3 is made up of 15 amino acids. Germline V lookup: CDR1 SGHDN, CDR2 FVKESK. CDR3 sequence (DNA): TGTGCCAGCAGTCAAAATGGACGGTGCAATCAGCCCCAGCATTTT. Its translation is CASSQNGRCNQPQHF.

V gene TRBV7-8 combines with J gene TRBJ1-6; D is unclear. This CDR3 region has 14 residues. The V end lost 1 base, the J end lost 7 bases, and 8 bases lay between the germline ends. Germline CDR1 SGHVS, CDR2 FQNEAQ. CDR3 in DNA: TGTGCCAGCAGCTTAGGGGCTGGGAATTCACCCCTCCACTTT. Translated, it gives CASSLGAGNSPLHF.

In the case of this clonotype: This CDR3 fails to terminate in the conserved phenylalanine or tryptophan, so it likely reflects a read error. This rearrangement joins TRBV7-6 to TRBJ2-7; D may be TRBD2 (6 bases). The CDR3 covers 13 residues. V dropped 2 bases and J dropped 5 bases, with 10 bases sitting between them. CDR1 SGHVS and CDR2 FNYEAQ come from the germline V gene. CDR3 nucleotides: TGTGCCAGCAGCTTAATTCCGGGGGACGAGCAGTACCTC. Amino acid sequence: CASSLIPGDEQYL.

The chain is built from TRBV5-1 and TRBJ2-3; 7 bases fit TRBD2. The CDR3 has 14 residues. Germline-derived CDR1 and CDR2 are SGHRS and YFSETQ. V was pared by 2 bases and J by 4 bases, with 4 bases of the junction left unmatched. In nucleotides, the CDR3 is TGCGCCAGCAGCTTTCGGCTAGCGGCAGATACGCAGTATTTT. It translates to CASSFRLAADTQYF.

By sample fraction, this clonotype is medium-sized. The CDR3: CASSLVGRNTDTQYF. CDR3 in DNA: TGTGCCAGCAGCTTGGTGGGCAGGAACACAGATACGCAGTATTTT. This chain connects TRBV5-4 to TRBJ2-3; no reliable D call. CDR1 is SGHNT, CDR2 YYREEE, per germline (reference sequence). The CDR3 length is 15 residues. V was trimmed by 0 bases and J by 2 bases, leaving 10 bases between them.

This clonotype was counted only a few times. The chain employs TRBV27 and TRBJ2-7, with TRBD2 identical over 8 bases. Trimming took 3 bases from V and 6 from J; bases not matched to a gene: 10. Germline assignment: CDR1 MNHEY and CDR2 SMNVEV (reference sequence). The CDR3 sequence is 15 residues long. The CDR3 loop is CASSFSSNRGGEQYF. CDR3 nucleotides: TGTGCCAGCAGTTTCTCCTCTAATCGGGGGGGCGAGCAGTACTTC.

This chain joins TRBV4-2 and TRBJ2-2, with TRBD1 identical over 7 bases. This CDR3 is 16 amino acids long. J was trimmed by 0 bases and V by 6 bases; bases with no gene match: 7. CDR1 is LGHNA, CDR2 YNFKEQ, per germline. CDR3 region: CASRRGGCANTGELFF. The CDR3, as DNA: TGTGCCAGCAGAAGAGGGGGCTGTGCGAACACCGGGGAGCTGTTTTTT.

This clonotype was detected many times. This chain uses TRBV5-6 with TRBJ2-2; D not certain. The CDR3 covers 15 residues. Per the germline V gene, CDR1 is SGHDT and CDR2 is YYEEEE. Trimming left V 0 bases short and J 3 bases short, with 9 bases between. CDR3 DNA: TGTGCCAGCAGCTTGGGGCAGAGTTACACCGGGGAGCTGTTTTTT. Amino acid sequence: CASSLGQSYTGELFF. Using reference TRBV5-6 and TRBJ2-2 for the parts outside the CDR3, the full variable domain is DAGVTQSPTHLIKTRGQQVTLRCSPKSGHDTVSWYQQALGQGPQFIFQYYEEEERQRGNFPDRFSGHQFPNYSSELNVNALLLGDSALYLCASSLGQSYTGELFFGEGSRLTVL.

This clonotype was recorded many times. This chain joins TRBV4-1 and TRBJ2-1; 8 bases match TRBD2. Germline CDR1 reads MGHRA; CDR2 reads YSYEKL. This CDR3 contains 11 residues. V trimming: 6 bases; J trimming: 13 bases; junction bases outside the gene matches: 5. The DNA for the CDR3 is TGCGCCAGCAGGTCAGCGGGGGATCAGTTCTTC. It specifies CASRSAGDQFF.

V and J are TRBV10-1 and TRBJ1-1; TRBD1 aligns across 7 bases. The CDR3 contains 16 residues. Unmatched junction bases numbered 12, after V lost 2 bases and J lost 6 bases. Germline lookup yields CDR1 WNHNN and CDR2 SYGVQD (reference sequence). CDR3 sequence reads: CASSEDRVKWRAEAFF. CDR3 DNA: TGCGCCAGCAGTGAGGACAGGGTCAAGTGGAGGGCTGAAGCTTTCTTT.

This chain links TRBV20-1 with TRBJ2-7; D is undetermined. Germline V gives CDR1 DFQATT, CDR2 SNEGSKA (reference sequence). V lost 6 bases and J lost 1, with 16 bases in between. There are 14 residues in the CDR3. CDR3 DNA: TGCAGTGCCAGCAGCTTAGGCAGATCCTACGAGCAGTACTTC. The encoded protein is CSASSLGRSYEQYF.

This clonotype was observed at least ten times. The V gene is TRBV6-5, the J gene TRBJ1-5, with D perhaps matching TRBD1 (5 bases). CDR3 length: 15 amino acids. V was cut by 4 bases and J by 2 bases, with 12 bases left in between. Germline V gives CDR1 MNHEY, CDR2 SVGAGI. The CDR3 is CASSLGRWGNQPQHF. Written as DNA, the CDR3 is TGTGCCAGCAGTTTGGGACGTTGGGGCAATCAGCCCCAGCATTTT.

This clonotype was seen at least ten times. The V gene is TRBV6-1, the J gene TRBJ2-2; TRBD1 might be the D (6 bases). CDR3 length: 16 amino acids. The germline gives CDR1 MNHNS, CDR2 SASEGT. V lost 1 base to trimming and J lost 3 bases, with 12 bases between them. DNA of the CDR3: TGTGCCAGCAGTGAAGAAGTCACAGGGCACACCGGGGAGCTGTTTTTT. Its protein product is CASSEEVTGHTGELFF.

The rearrangement joins TRBV10-3 to TRBJ2-7, with 7 bases fitting TRBD2. This CDR3 is 17 amino acids long. V trimming: 4 bases; J trimming: 2 bases; junction bases outside the gene matches: 14. CDR1 and CDR2 from the germline V gene are ENHRY and SYGVKD. Written as DNA, the CDR3 is TGTGCCATCAGTGCCAGCAGTTCTAGCGGCACCCCCTACGAGCAGTACTTC. Its translation: CAISASSSSGTPYEQYF.

This chain uses TRBV7-2 with TRBJ1-5; possible D gene TRBD1, 6 bases. Germline assignment: CDR1 SGHTA and CDR2 FQGNSA. The CDR3 has 15 amino acids. The V end was cut by 5 bases, the J end by 5 bases, with 16 bases between. CDR3 residues: CASSPQGFVDQPQHF. CDR3 nucleotides: TGTGCCAGCAGCCCACAGGGCTTCGTTGATCAGCCCCAGCATTTT.

This clonotype was picked up many times. The chain employs TRBV7-7 and TRBJ2-1, with 7 bases matching TRBD2. The CDR3 totals 16 residues. V was pared by 0 bases and J by 6 bases, with 8 bases of the junction left unmatched. Germline assignment: CDR1 SSHAT and CDR2 FNYEAQ (reference sequence). This CDR3 reads CASSLAEWGGPNEQFF. The CDR3 nucleotides are TGTGCCAGCAGCTTAGCTGAGTGGGGGGGACCCAATGAGCAGTTCTTC.

This clonotype was seen ten or more times. The chain employs TRBV24-1 and TRBJ1-2; D possibly corresponds to TRBD1 (5 bases). The CDR3 runs to 13 residues. Trimming pared 7 bases from V and 4 bases from J, leaving 12 bases between. The germline V gene encodes CDR1 KGHDR and CDR2 SFDVKD. For the CDR3, the DNA is TGTGCCACCAGCCGGGGGATGGCCTATGGCTACACCTTC. It specifies CATSRGMAYGYTF.

The rearrangement uses TRBV29-1 and TRBJ1-1; 7 positions match TRBD1. Losses at the gene ends were 2 bases for V and 11 bases for J; bases not matched to a gene: 14. CDR3 length: 14 residues. The germline CDR1 and CDR2 sequences are SQVTM and ANQGSEA. This CDR3 is CSVERGQAEGVAFF. CDR3 coding DNA: TGCAGCGTTGAAAGGGGGCAGGCGGAAGGTGTGGCTTTCTTT.

This clonotype came up many times. CDR3: CASGGRLGEQFF. In nucleotides, the CDR3 is TGTGCCAGTGGGGGGAGGCTAGGGGAGCAGTTCTTC. This chain links TRBV27 with TRBJ2-1, with D possibly TRBD2 on 6 matching bases. V was clipped by 9 bases and J by 10 bases, with 16 bases between them. The CDR3 loop spans 12 amino acids. Germline-derived CDR1 and CDR2 are MNHEY and SMNVEV (reference sequence).

This clonotype appeared many times. The V and J genes are TRBV7-2 and TRBJ2-7; the D is unclear. There are 13 residues in the CDR3. V was clipped by 2 bases and J by 3 bases, with 8 bases between them. In germline, CDR1 is SGHTA, CDR2 FQGNSA. The CDR3 sequence is CASSLKVSYEQYF. CDR3 bases: TGTGCCAGCAGCTTAAAGGTCAGCTACGAGCAGTACTTC.

The chain carries TRBV2 and TRBJ2-5; D is undetermined. The germline V gene has CDR1 SNHLY and CDR2 FYNNEI. This CDR3 spans 15 amino acids. The germline V and J ends were trimmed by 3 bases and 2 bases, with 13 bases remaining between them. The CDR3 DNA sequence: TGTGCCAGCAGTGAGCCAAGAGAAGTTCAAGAGACCCAGTACTTC. Translated, it gives CASSEPREVQETQYF.

V gene TRBV2 combines with J gene TRBJ2-7; the D gene is possibly TRBD1 (6 bases). The V end was cut by 6 bases, the J end by 5 bases, with 17 bases between. From germline, CDR1 is SNHLY and CDR2 FYNNEI. The CDR3 length is 14 residues. This chain's CDR3 is CASSVAGDVHEQYF. Written as DNA, the CDR3 is TGTGCCAGCAGCGTAGCAGGGGACGTACACGAGCAGTACTTC.

This chain connects TRBV5-6 to TRBJ2-7; 10 bases match TRBD1. This CDR3 region has 17 residues. The germline V gene has CDR1 SGHDT and CDR2 YYEEEE. V lost 0 bases to trimming and J lost 4 bases; unmatched junction nucleotides: 10. This CDR3 is CASSLGLGQGSLYEQYF. CDR3 in DNA: TGTGCCAGCAGCTTGGGCTTGGGACAGGGGTCTTTGTACGAGCAGTACTTC.

This clonotype appeared many times. This sequence joins TRBV27 and TRBJ2-7, with TRBD2 matching over 8 bases. After removal of 2 bases from V and 2 bases from J, the junction contained 5 bases not matched to a gene. The germline V gene has CDR1 MNHEY and CDR2 SMNVEV (reference sequence). CDR3 length: 15 amino acids. The CDR3 DNA reads TGTGCCAGCAGTTTACGGGGGGGACACACCTACGAGCAGTACTTC. Translated: CASSLRGGHTYEQYF.

The chain couples TRBV20-1 to TRBJ2-7; D is possibly TRBD1 (6 bases). The germline V gene encodes CDR1 DFQATT and CDR2 SNEGSKA (reference sequence). This CDR3 has 14 amino acids. Trimming cost V 2 bases and J 5 bases, with 16 bases left between them. CDR3 loop: CSARRWQGMNEQYF. For the CDR3, the DNA is TGCAGTGCTAGAAGGTGGCAGGGGATGAACGAGCAGTACTTC.